Each of the 15 T cell receptor beta chains below was sequenced from the same sample in a study of shared clonotypes between healthy human individuals. Measured with immunoSEQ multiplex PCR; TCRdb has only the in-frame clones, and not every one. The sample records about 1.1 million clones, approximately 80% being singletons. Sequenced material: memory CD4+ T cells from PBMCs. Subset reported: CD45RA-negative fraction. These receptors were obtained from a man younger than 35 in good health. Some clones in this sample may be carry-over from other donors' samples.

Remarks on this clone: Additional DNA sequences in this sample encode the identical CDR3. V gene TRBV5-1 combines with J gene TRBJ2-2; no reliable D call. The V gene lost 0 bases and the J gene lost 2 bases, with 8 bases spanning the gap. Looked up from germline, CDR1 is SGHRS and CDR2 is YFSETQ. This CDR3 is built from 15 residues. The CDR3 coding sequence is TGCGCCAGCAGCTTGGCCGCGAGCAACACCGGGGAGCTGTTTTTT. Encoded protein: CASSLAASNTGELFF.

A note on this clone: This specimen includes other DNA sequences encoding the same CDR3. The V gene is TRBV5-1, the J gene TRBJ1-3; possible D gene TRBD1, 6 bases. The CDR3 totals 14 residues. Germline V gives CDR1 SGHRS, CDR2 YFSETQ. Trimming cost V 4 bases and J 4 bases, with 12 bases left between them. Here the CDR3 reads CASSHGTTGNTIYF. Written as DNA, the CDR3 is TGCGCCAGCAGCCATGGGACAACCGGAAACACCATATATTTT.

For the CDR3, the DNA is TGTGCCACCAGCAGAGGTGCGGCCAGCTCCTACAATGAGCAGTTCTTC. Translating gives CATSRGAASSYNEQFF. This chain joins TRBV15 and TRBJ2-1; D gene unclear. Germline values: CDR1 LNHNV, CDR2 YYDKDF (reference sequence). CDR3 size: 16 residues. Trimming removed 1 base at V and 0 bases at J, with 10 bases between.

This clone has a single count. The gene calls are TRBV27 and TRBJ2-7; TRBD1 matches at 8 bases. The length of the CDR3 is 14 residues. V lost 4 bases, J lost 2 bases, and 4 bases stayed unmatched. In germline, CDR1 is MNHEY, CDR2 SMNVEV (reference sequence). Here the CDR3 reads CASSSRDRTYEQYF. Here the CDR3 DNA reads TGTGCCAGCAGTTCCCGGGACAGGACCTACGAGCAGTACTTC.

In this sample, this clone turned up many times. The chain recombines TRBV6-1 with TRBJ1-4; TRBD1 is a possible D gene (6 bases). The CDR3 totals 15 residues. With 10 bases removed from V and 1 base from J, the gap between germline ends came to 16 bases. Germline lookup yields CDR1 MNHNS and CDR2 SASEGT. CDR3 DNA sequence: TGTGCCACCCAAAGGGGGGGCATAACTAATGAAAAACTGTTTTTT. This gives the protein CATQRGGITNEKLFF.

The table lists this clone with a count of one. The gene calls are TRBV9 and TRBJ1-1, with 10 bases identical to TRBD1. This CDR3 has 15 amino acids. Per the germline V gene, CDR1 is SGDLS and CDR2 is YYNGEE. V shed 3 bases and J 6 bases; nucleotides not matched to a gene: 8. In DNA, the CDR3 is TGTGCCAGCAGCGGTATGACAGGGGGCTCCCCTGAAGCTTTCTTT. It yields the protein CASSGMTGGSPEAFF.

The chain joins TRBV27 to TRBJ1-5; no firm D call. This CDR3 spans 13 amino acids. Germline CDR1 reads MNHEY; CDR2 reads SMNVEV (reference sequence). V gave up 4 bases and J gave up 10 bases, with 14 bases separating them. The CDR3 loop is CASSSRFLDPQHF. The DNA of the CDR3 is TGTGCCAGCAGTTCGCGTTTTCTGGATCCCCAGCATTTT.

This clone showed up just once. The chain is built from TRBV11-2 and TRBJ1-1; D not resolved. V gave up 5 bases and J gave up 1 base, with 8 bases separating them. CDR1 and CDR2 from the germline V gene are SGHAT and FQNNGV. This CDR3 contains 13 residues. CDR3 residues: CASSQLENTEAFF. DNA for the CDR3: TGTGCCAGCAGCCAACTGGAGAACACTGAAGCTTTCTTT.

The chain links TRBV5-4 to TRBJ1-1, with D perhaps TRBD1 (6 bases). CDR1 and CDR2 (germline): SGHNT, YYREEE (reference sequence). The CDR3 runs to 14 residues. Trimming shortened V by 4 bases and J by 3 bases, and 13 bases separated the two germline ends. The CDR3 coding sequence is TGTGCCAGCAGCGTAGGGGGGGGGCACACTGAAGCTTTCTTT. Translation: CASSVGGGHTEAFF.

Comment on this clone: Other DNA sequences in the sample encode the same CDR3. V usage is TRBV6-6 and J usage is TRBJ2-3, with D maybe TRBD2 (5 bases). V lost 6 bases and J 0 bases, leaving 7 bases between the germline ends. The germline CDR1 and CDR2 sequences are MNHNY and SVGAGI (reference sequence). This CDR3 is built from 13 residues. DNA of the CDR3: TGTGCCAGCAGAGGCGGGAGCACAGATACGCAGTATTTT. Protein: CASRGGSTDTQYF.

Concerning this clone: This sample also contains other DNA sequences that code for the same CDR3. The chain combines TRBV2 with TRBJ1-1; 7 nucleotides line up with TRBD1. CDR3 length equals 13 residues. The germline gives CDR1 SNHLY, CDR2 FYNNEI. V trimming: 7 bases; J trimming: 4 bases; junction bases outside the gene matches: 6. The CDR3 spells CASTKQGSTEAFF. The CDR3 coding sequence is TGTGCCAGCACTAAACAGGGGTCCACTGAAGCTTTCTTT.

This clone came up many times. The V call is TRBV28, the J call TRBJ2-7; D is uncertain. Trimming stripped 5 bases from V and 0 bases from J, with 14 bases between. Per the germline V gene, CDR1 is MDHEN and CDR2 is SYDVKM. The CDR3 is made up of 15 amino acids. The CDR3 DNA follows: TGTGCCAGCAGTACTCATTCCCTGAGCTCCTACGAGCAGTACTTC. Translated: CASSTHSLSSYEQYF.

Note on this clone: Other DNA sequences in this specimen translate into the identical CDR3. The rearrangement uses TRBV15 and TRBJ1-1; D ambiguous. V lost 0 bases to trimming and J lost 3 bases, with 2 bases between them. The CDR3 runs to 12 residues. CDR1 is LNHNV and CDR2 is YYDKDF in the germline V gene (reference sequence). The CDR3 region is CATSRDYTEAFF. DNA of the CDR3: TGTGCCACCAGCAGAGATTACACTGAAGCTTTCTTT.

This clone was found a few times. This sequence joins TRBV15 and TRBJ1-1; D unresolved. The ends were cut back, 0 bases at V and 1 base at J, with 12 bases in the middle. Germline V gene lookup returns CDR1 LNHNV and CDR2 YYDKDF (reference sequence). CDR3 size: 16 residues. The CDR3 is CATSRDRVASNTEAFF. DNA for the CDR3: TGTGCCACCAGCAGAGATAGGGTTGCATCGAACACTGAAGCTTTCTTT.

J is TRBJ2-7 and V is TRBV19; tentatively, D is TRBD1 (6 bases). Germline V gives CDR1 LNHDA, CDR2 SQIVND (reference sequence). There are 13 residues in the CDR3. Trimming stripped 8 bases from V and 4 bases from J, with 15 bases between. The chain's CDR3 is CASAQGPLYEQYF. The CDR3 DNA follows: TGTGCCAGTGCACAGGGCCCCCTATACGAGCAGTACTTC. The full variable domain, with the rest looked up from reference TRBV19 and TRBJ2-7, is DGGITQSPKYLFRKEGQNVTLSCEQNLNHDAMYWYRQDPGQGLRLIYYSQIVNDFQKGDIAEGYSVSREKKESFPLTVTSAQKNPTAFYLCASAQGPLYEQYFGPGTRLTVT.